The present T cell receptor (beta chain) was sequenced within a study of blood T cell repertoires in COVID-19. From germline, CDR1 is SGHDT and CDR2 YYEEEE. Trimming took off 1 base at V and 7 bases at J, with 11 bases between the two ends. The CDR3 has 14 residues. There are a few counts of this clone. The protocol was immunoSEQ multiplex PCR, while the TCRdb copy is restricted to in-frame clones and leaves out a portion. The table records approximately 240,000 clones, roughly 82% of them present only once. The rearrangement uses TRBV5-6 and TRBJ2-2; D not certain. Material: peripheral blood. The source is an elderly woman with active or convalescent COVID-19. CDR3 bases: TGTGCCAGCAGCTTGTTTACTGGGCTCGGGGAGCTGTTTTTT. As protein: CASSLFTGLGELFF.